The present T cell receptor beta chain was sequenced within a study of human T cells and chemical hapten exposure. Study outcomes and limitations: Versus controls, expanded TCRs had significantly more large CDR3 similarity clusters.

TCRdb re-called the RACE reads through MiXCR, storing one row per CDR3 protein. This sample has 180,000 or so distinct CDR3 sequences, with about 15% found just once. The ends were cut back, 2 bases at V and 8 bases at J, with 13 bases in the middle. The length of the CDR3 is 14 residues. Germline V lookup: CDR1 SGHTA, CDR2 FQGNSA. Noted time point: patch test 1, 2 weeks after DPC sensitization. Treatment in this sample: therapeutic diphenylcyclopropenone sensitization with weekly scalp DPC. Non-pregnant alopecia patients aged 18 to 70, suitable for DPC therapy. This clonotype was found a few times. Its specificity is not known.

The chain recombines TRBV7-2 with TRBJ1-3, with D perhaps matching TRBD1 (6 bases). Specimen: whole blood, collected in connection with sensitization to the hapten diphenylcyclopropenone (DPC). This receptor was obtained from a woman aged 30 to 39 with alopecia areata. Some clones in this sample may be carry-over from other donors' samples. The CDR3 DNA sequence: TGTGCCAGCAGCTTAAACAGGGTCCCAGACACCATATATTTT. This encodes CASSLNRVPDTIYF.